The 2 T cell receptor beta chains listed next were all sequenced from one sample in a study of T-cell reconstitution after alpha-beta-depleted transplantation in children. The library targeted TCRbeta and was prepared with unique molecular identifiers. MiXCR was run by TCRdb on the PCR reads, yielding one entry per CDR3 protein. The sample has 490,000 or so distinct CDR3 sequences; approximately 12% are singletons. This specimen was PBMCs from the stem cell graft donor, taken from the stem cell graft. These receptors originate from a human donor who donated a stem cell graft to a child with combined immunodeficiency.

On this clonotype: The final CDR3 position lacks the conserved phenylalanine or tryptophan, pointing to a likely read error. The chain is built from TRBV29-1 and TRBJ2-3; possibly TRBD1 for D (6 bases). This CDR3 contains 13 residues. Trimming removed 6 bases at V and 2 bases at J, with 12 bases between. Germline loops: CDR1 SQVTM, CDR2 ANQGSEA. This CDR3 is CSVPGTNTDTQYC. The CDR3 bases are TGCAGCGTACCCGGGACAAACACAGATACGCAGTATTGT.

This clonotype has just a few counts. The chain employs TRBV18 and TRBJ1-5; D is perhaps TRBD1 (5 bases). The CDR3 is made up of 13 amino acids. From germline, CDR1 is KGHSH and CDR2 LQKENI. With 5 bases removed from V and 6 bases from J, the gap between germline ends came to 11 bases. CDR3 region: CASSSGGFQPQHF. CDR3 coding DNA: TGTGCCAGCTCAAGTGGGGGGTTTCAGCCCCAGCATTTT.